This passage covers 5 T cell receptor beta chains from one sample sequenced in a study of cytomegalovirus exposure and HLA in healthy donors. 13 Jbeta primers and 60 Vbeta primers were used for the PCR. Assay: immunoSEQ multiplex PCR; the TCRdb copy retains only in-frame clones and omits some. The sample holds just over 200,000 clones, roughly 68% seen once. The source material was PBMCs. Receptor source: a man aged 40-49 years in good health and CMV-seropositive.

This sequence joins TRBV20-1 and TRBJ1-2, with D possibly matching TRBD1 (6 bases). Germline V gene lookup returns CDR1 DFQATT and CDR2 SNEGSKA (reference sequence). This CDR3 is 11 amino acids long. The CDR3 bases are TGCAGCCCAGGGGTATTAGGTGGCTACACCTTC. Translated: CSPGVLGGYTF.

This clone showed up just a few times. The chain joins TRBV28 to TRBJ2-3; D gene ambiguous. The CDR3 length is 10 residues. With 6 bases removed from V and 10 bases from J, the gap between germline ends came to 8 bases. Germline V gene data show CDR1 as MDHEN and CDR2 as SYDVKM. The chain's CDR3 is CASSHRAQYF. DNA of the CDR3: TGTGCCAGCAGCCACCGAGCGCAGTATTTT. Full variable domain (rest looked up from reference TRBV28 and TRBJ2-3): DVKVTQSSRYLVKRTGEKVFLECVQDMDHENMFWYRQDPGLGLRLIYFSYDVKMKEKGDIPEGYSVSREKKERFSLILESASTNQTSMYLCASSHRAQYFGPGTRLTVL.

This rearrangement joins TRBV18 to TRBJ1-1; 9 bases line up with TRBD1. V gave up 3 bases and J gave up 4 bases; unmatched junction bases: 3. Germline V gives CDR1 KGHSH, CDR2 LQKENI. The CDR3 runs 14 residues. The CDR3 here is CASSPLDRGTEAFF. Here the CDR3 DNA reads TGTGCCAGCTCACCTTTGGACAGGGGCACTGAAGCTTTCTTT. Full variable domain (missing parts from reference TRBV18 and TRBJ1-1): NAGVMQNPRHLVRRRGQEARLRCSPMKGHSHVYWYRQLPEEGLKFMVYLQKENIIDESGMPKERFSAEFPKEGPSILRIQQVVRGDSAAYFCASSPLDRGTEAFFGQGTRLTVV.

This chain joins TRBV18 and TRBJ1-5, with 12 bases fitting TRBD1. Germline lookup yields CDR1 KGHSH and CDR2 LQKENI. This CDR3 is 16 amino acids long. V gave up 5 bases and J gave up 4 bases; unmatched junction bases: 6. The chain's CDR3 is CASSRGTGGPNQPQHF. CDR3 in DNA: TGTGCCAGCTCAAGGGGGACAGGGGGCCCAAATCAGCCCCAGCATTTT.

This clone turned up a few times. V gene TRBV18 combines with J gene TRBJ2-6, with a weak D call TRBD1 (7 bases). The CDR3 consists of 18 residues. V lost 3 bases and J 2 bases, leaving 17 bases between the germline ends. Per the germline V gene, CDR1 is KGHSH and CDR2 is LQKENI. CDR3 residues: CASSPRQGGLAGANVLTF. The CDR3 DNA reads TGTGCCAGCTCACCTCGACAGGGAGGCCTCGCTGGGGCCAACGTCCTGACTTTC.